These T cell receptor beta chains were read from a single sample in a study of T cells in Graves' hyperthyroidism and ophthalmopathy. TCRdb processed the multiplex PCR reads anew with MiXCR; each CDR3 protein has one entry. The profile shows some 140,000 distinct CDR3 sequences, over 20% of them singletons. The sample was blood. The receptors come from a woman in her forties or fifties with Graves' hyperthyroidism that later progressed to Graves' ophthalmopathy. Each CDR3 is given with its conserved first and last residue. D genes are given only for firm matches. The listing skips clone size in some rows; elsewhere it reads once, few, many or a size class.

j_call d_call clone_size v_call cdr3_aa cdr3_nt
TRBJ1-1 TRBD1 . TRBV28 CASRPPGQEKEAFF TGTGCCAGCAGGCCACCGGGACAGGAGAAAGAAGCTTTCTTT
TRBJ2-4 . many TRBV29-1 CSVDFGVKNIQYF TGCAGCGTTGACTTCGGTGTCAAAAACATTCAGTACTTC
TRBJ2-5 TRBD1 many TRBV2 CASRTQGAQAETQYF TGTGCCAGCAGGACCCAGGGGGCGCAGGCAGAGACCCAGTACTTC
TRBJ2-7 . . TRBV28 CASSLLRFLDEQYF TGTGCCAGCAGTTTACTCCGGTTCCTCGACGAGCAGTACTTC
TRBJ1-2 TRBD1 . TRBV5-1 CASSFGTGNADGYTF TGCGCCAGCAGCTTCGGGACAGGGAATGCGGATGGCTACACCTTC
TRBJ2-3 TRBD1 many TRBV20-1 CSASDGTGGSDTQYF TGCAGTGCTAGTGATGGGACAGGCGGCTCGGATACGCAGTATTTT
TRBJ1-2 . many TRBV2 CASSAPGIRHGYTF TGTGCCAGCAGTGCCCCAGGGATACGACATGGCTACACCTTC
TRBJ2-5 . . TRBV5-1 CASSWLQGRSETQYF TGCGCCAGCAGCTGGCTCCAGGGGCGTTCAGAGACCCAGTACTTC
TRBJ2-3 TRBD2 few TRBV6-1 CASGGGGSYTDTQYF TGTGCCAGCGGGGGGGGGGGGTCTTACACAGATACGCAGTATTTT
TRBJ1-1 TRBD1 many TRBV3-1 CASSPNRGGMNTEAFF TGTGCCAGCAGCCCCAACAGGGGCGGCATGAACACTGAAGCTTTCTTT
TRBJ2-7 . many TRBV11-2 CASTEGYEQYF TGTGCCAGCACCGAGGGCTACGAGCAGTACTTC
TRBJ1-1 TRBD1 many TRBV5-1 CASSGTGFGTEAFF TGCGCCAGCAGCGGGACAGGGTTCGGCACTGAAGCTTTCTTT
TRBJ1-1 . many TRBV6-1 CASSEGGSNTEAFF TGTGCCAGCAGTGAAGGGGGCAGTAACACTGAAGCTTTCTTT
TRBJ1-1 . many TRBV28 CASSLEEHNTEAFF TGTGCCAGCAGTTTAGAGGAACACAACACTGAAGCTTTCTTT
TRBJ1-2 . . TRBV28 CASSLSRDRHGYTF TGTGCCAGCAGTTTATCCCGTGACAGACATGGCTACACCTTC
TRBJ2-6 . . TRBV19 CASSILAGSGANVLTF TGTGCCAGTAGTATACTGGCCGGCTCTGGGGCCAACGTCCTGACTTTC
TRBJ2-3 . many TRBV18 CASSPPGGARDTQYF TGTGCCAGCTCACCACCTGGAGGCGCGAGAGATACGCAGTATTTT
TRBJ2-3 TRBD2 . TRBV5-6 CASSLIYGRDYTDTQYF TGTGCCAGCAGCTTGATCTACGGGAGGGATTACACAGATACGCAGTATTTT
TRBJ2-5 TRBD2 few TRBV15 CATSGGRSSGSSGETQYF TGTGCCACCAGCGGCGGAAGGAGTAGCGGGAGTAGCGGAGAGACCCAGTACTTC
TRBJ1-2 . many TRBV2 CAESPRTANYGYTF TGTGCCGAATCCCCGCGTACCGCTAACTATGGCTACACCTTC
TRBJ1-1 . many TRBV28 CASSLTGSRNTEAFF TGTGCCAGCAGTTTAACAGGGAGTAGAAACACTGAAGCTTTCTTT